Presented here are 29 T cell receptor beta chains from one specimen sequenced in a study of cytomegalovirus exposure and HLA in healthy donors. Primers: 60 Vbeta forward and 13 Jbeta reverse. Clones were sequenced by immunoSEQ multiplex PCR, and TCRdb holds only the in-frame ones, with some missing. The sample yields about 150,000 clones, around 75% seen once. The sample comprised PBMCs. The receptors here all came from a man in his thirties or forties in good health and CMV-seronegative.

This chain links TRBV21-1 with TRBJ2-5; no DNA check was done on the table's D call, TRBD1. TRBV21-1 is designated a pseudogene. This CDR3 region has 14 residues. CDR3 DNA: TGTGCCACCGACCTAACAGGGGGAGAAGAGACCCAGTACTTC. It is translated as CATDLTGGEETQYF.

The CDR3 here is CASRRKAGSPQETQYF. The CDR3 bases are TGTGCCAGTCGGAGAAAAGCGGGGAGCCCCCAAGAGACCCAGTACTTC. The chain recombines TRBV27 with TRBJ2-5, with 7 bases that match TRBD2. Germline assignment: CDR1 MNHEY and CDR2 SMNVEV (reference sequence). CDR3 length equals 16 residues. V lost 9 bases to trimming and J lost 1 base; unmatched junction nucleotides: 14.

This rearrangement joins TRBV28 to TRBJ2-7; possible D gene TRBD1, 6 bases. Trimming left V 6 bases short and J 0 bases short, with 12 bases between. The CDR3 contains 14 residues. Germline V gene data show CDR1 as MDHEN and CDR2 as SYDVKM. The CDR3 is CASSSRGSSYEQYF. The CDR3 DNA reads as TGTGCCAGCAGCTCGAGGGGGAGCTCCTACGAGCAGTACTTC.

There are a few counts of this clone. The V call is TRBV6-1, the J call TRBJ2-1; TRBD1 matches 7 bases. This CDR3 has 14 residues. The trim removed 6 bases at V and 5 bases at J, leaving 7 bases unmatched. The germline gives CDR1 MNHNS, CDR2 SASEGT. In DNA, the CDR3 is TGTGCCAGCAGGGACAGGTCTGTGCACAATGAGCAGTTCTTC. Its translation is CASRDRSVHNEQFF.

The V call is TRBV6-1, the J call TRBJ2-5; 7 bases agree with TRBD2. Gene TRBJ2-7 matches the end of the DNA better, so the J call may be wrong. The CDR3 length is 13 residues. Germline V lookup: CDR1 MNHNS, CDR2 SASEGT. The DNA for the CDR3 is TGTGCCAGCAGCTACGGGAGGAACGACGAGCAGTACTTC. It yields the protein CASSYGRNDEQYF.

The V call is TRBV7-8, the J call TRBJ2-7, with TRBD1 identical over 7 bases. CDR3 size: 15 residues. The trim removed 1 base at V and 3 bases at J, leaving 6 bases unmatched. Per the germline V gene, CDR1 is SGHVS and CDR2 is FQNEAQ. The CDR3, as DNA: TGTGCCAGCAGCTTAGTGCGACAGGGTTACTACGAGCAGTACTTC. Residues: CASSLVRQGYYEQYF.

This chain joins TRBV29-1 and TRBJ1-4; D is undetermined. Trimming stripped 4 bases from V and 4 bases from J, with 10 bases between. The CDR3 spans 13 residues. CDR1 SQVTM and CDR2 ANQGSEA come from the germline V gene. CDR3 coding DNA: TGCAGCGTTGGTTGGCAGGTTAATGAAAAACTGTTTTTT. Translating it yields CSVGWQVNEKLFF.

The rearrangement uses TRBV27 and TRBJ1-4; 7 nucleotides agree with TRBD1. Germline V CDR1 and CDR2: MNHEY, SMNVEV (reference sequence). The trim removed 8 bases at V and 6 bases at J, leaving 3 bases unmatched. The CDR3 sequence is 12 residues long. This chain's CDR3 is CASGQVYEKLFF. The CDR3 DNA sequence: TGTGCCAGCGGACAGGTTTATGAAAAACTGTTTTTT.

This clone was picked up one time. The genes are TRBV15 and TRBJ2-3; TRBD1 matches at 12 bases. The germline V gene has CDR1 LNHNV and CDR2 YYDKDF (reference sequence). V lost 8 bases to trimming and J lost 5 bases; unmatched junction nucleotides: 5. This CDR3 has 14 residues. This CDR3 is CATRDRGREDTQYF. The CDR3 nucleotides are TGTGCCACCCGGGACAGGGGGCGGGAAGATACGCAGTATTTT.

The chain links TRBV12-2 to TRBJ2-7; TRBD2, the table's D call, was not compared with the DNA. TRBV12-2 constitutes a pseudogene. This CDR3 is 16 amino acids long. The DNA of the CDR3 is TGTGCAAGTCGCTTAGGGATTGGGACTTCCATTGCGGAGCAGTACTTC. This sequence encodes CASRLGIGTSIAEQYF.

The chain has TRBV28 and TRBJ1-1; 7 bases fit TRBD1. The length of the CDR3 is 14 residues. V lost 6 bases to trimming and J lost 1 base; unmatched junction nucleotides: 5. CDR1 and CDR2 from the germline V gene are MDHEN and SYDVKM. The CDR3 coding sequence is TGTGCCAGCAGCCCTGGGACAGCGAACACTGAAGCTTTCTTT. Translation gives CASSPGTANTEAFF.

This chain links TRBV4-2 with TRBJ2-5, with D perhaps matching TRBD2 (6 bases). TRBJ2-7 matches the DNA end more closely, so the J call is doubtful. CDR3 size: 14 residues. The V gene's germline CDR1 is LGHNA and CDR2 YNFKEQ. The CDR3 spells CASSPGDSTYEQYF. DNA for the CDR3: TGTGCCAGCAGCCCGGGGGACTCTACCTACGAGCAGTACTTC.

Only one count was recorded for this clone. V gene TRBV28 combines with J gene TRBJ1-2, with 7 bases aligning to TRBD1. Germline-derived CDR1 and CDR2 are MDHEN and SYDVKM. Losses at the gene ends were 6 bases for V and 8 bases for J; bases not matched to a gene: 9. This CDR3 has 13 amino acids. This CDR3 reads CASRLDRLWGYTF. CDR3 nucleotides: TGTGCCAGCAGACTGGACAGGCTATGGGGCTACACCTTC.

V and J are TRBV28 and TRBJ2-5; D possibly corresponds to TRBD1 (5 bases). V lost 5 bases and J lost 5, with 18 bases in between. The CDR3 runs to 15 residues. CDR1 is MDHEN, CDR2 SYDVKM, per germline. In nucleotides, the CDR3 is TGTGCCAGCAGTGCGCGGACACTCACGAGGGAGACCCAGTACTTC. This sequence encodes CASSARTLTRETQYF.

This chain joins TRBV28 and TRBJ1-2; 11 bases agree with TRBD1. Germline CDR1 is MDHEN and CDR2 is SYDVKM. J gave up 8 bases and V 6 bases, and 5 bases lay outside the gene matches. The CDR3 has 13 amino acids. In nucleotides, the CDR3 is TGTGCCAGCAGCCCGGGACAGGGGGGAGGCTACACCTTC. Translating it yields CASSPGQGGGYTF.

The chain links TRBV11-3 to TRBJ2-1; TRBD1 is a possible D gene (6 bases). CDR3 length: 14 amino acids. V dropped 0 bases and J dropped 10 bases, with 13 bases sitting between them. Germline V gene data show CDR1 as SGHNT and CDR2 as YENEEA. The CDR3 sequence is CASSLEVGGREQFF. DNA for the CDR3: TGTGCCAGCAGCTTAGAAGTAGGGGGTAGGGAGCAGTTCTTC.

The chain uses TRBV9 and TRBJ1-1, with no clear D. In germline, CDR1 is SGDLS, CDR2 YYNGEE. With 0 bases removed from V and 1 base from J, the gap between germline ends came to 10 bases. This CDR3 has 15 residues. This CDR3 is CASSVVAGPNTEAFF. CDR3 bases: TGTGCCAGCAGCGTAGTTGCAGGTCCGAACACTGAAGCTTTCTTT.

The chain recombines TRBV9 with TRBJ1-1; possible D gene TRBD1, 5 bases. There are 16 residues in the CDR3. The V and J ends lost 0 bases and 2 bases respectively, with 14 bases between them. Germline V lookup: CDR1 SGDLS, CDR2 YYNGEE. The CDR3 spells CASSVAYGDSNTEAFF. CDR3 bases: TGTGCCAGCAGCGTAGCTTACGGGGACTCAAACACTGAAGCTTTCTTT.

The V call is TRBV6-5, the J call TRBJ1-1; D might be TRBD1 (5 bases). With 0 bases removed from V and 1 base from J, the gap between germline ends came to 9 bases. This CDR3 has 15 residues. Germline CDR1 and CDR2: MNHEY and SVGAGI. The CDR3 here is CASSYSIGGNTEAFF. CDR3 in DNA: TGTGCCAGCAGTTACTCGATCGGGGGGAACACTGAAGCTTTCTTT.

The chain carries TRBV9 and TRBJ2-1; D is perhaps TRBD2 (7 bases). Germline CDR1 is SGDLS and CDR2 is YYNGEE. V was pared by 0 bases and J by 3 bases, with 13 bases between. CDR3 length: 16 residues. DNA for the CDR3: TGTGCCAGCAGCGTAGCTGCGGGGGCTGGCTACAATGAGCAGTTCTTC. Protein product: CASSVAAGAGYNEQFF. Combining the CDR3 with reference TRBV9 and TRBJ2-1 gives the whole variable domain DSGVTQTPKHLITATGQRVTLRCSPRSGDLSVYWYQQSLDQGLQFLIQYYNGEERAKGNILERFSAQQFPDLHSELNLSSLELGDSALYFCASSVAAGAGYNEQFFGPGTRLTVL.

The chain couples TRBV30 to TRBJ1-6, with a tentative D call TRBD1 (6 bases). V was trimmed by 8 bases and J by 9 bases, leaving 17 bases between them. The CDR3 has 13 residues. Germline V CDR1 and CDR2: GTSNPN, SVGIG (reference sequence). The CDR3 loop reads CARSAGGGSPLHF. The CDR3 DNA is TGTGCCCGATCCGCGGGGGGCGGTTCACCCCTCCACTTT.

This chain links TRBV6-1 with TRBJ1-5; 8 nucleotides align to TRBD1. This CDR3 spans 15 amino acids. CDR1 MNHNS and CDR2 SASEGT come from the germline V gene. Unmatched junction bases numbered 4, after V lost 2 bases and J lost 4 bases. This chain's CDR3 is CASSERDRQNQPQHF. CDR3 bases: TGTGCCAGCAGTGAACGGGACAGGCAAAATCAGCCCCAGCATTTT.

The chain couples TRBV6-1 to TRBJ1-2; tentative D call: TRBD1 (6 bases). The CDR3 runs 14 residues. The germline gives CDR1 MNHNS, CDR2 SASEGT. The germline V and J ends were trimmed by 5 bases and 1 base, with 11 bases remaining between them. DNA of the CDR3: TGTGCCAGCAGTTGGGAACAGGGTAACTATGGCTACACCTTC. It is translated as CASSWEQGNYGYTF.

V usage is TRBV7-9 and J usage is TRBJ2-5, with 7 positions matching TRBD2. The CDR3 length is 15 residues. J was trimmed by 2 bases and V by 2 bases; bases with no gene match: 5. Germline V CDR1 and CDR2: SEHNR, FQNEAQ (reference sequence). The CDR3 loop reads CASSLSGNTQETQYF. CDR3 nucleotides: TGTGCCAGCAGCTTAAGCGGGAATACTCAAGAGACCCAGTACTTC.

The chain uses TRBV5-5 and TRBJ1-5, with D possibly matching TRBD1 (5 bases). The CDR3 has 13 amino acids. Germline V gene sequence: CDR1 SGHKS, CDR2 YYEKEE (reference sequence). V gave up 5 bases and J gave up 5 bases, with 11 bases separating them. The CDR3 protein is CASSYTTDQPQHF. CDR3 DNA sequence: TGTGCCAGCAGTTATACGACAGATCAGCCCCAGCATTTT.

This chain uses TRBV2 with TRBJ1-2, with D perhaps TRBD1 (6 bases). This CDR3 region has 14 residues. Germline assignment: CDR1 SNHLY and CDR2 FYNNEI. V lost 7 bases and J lost 8, with 20 bases in between. DNA for the CDR3: TGTGCCAGCATCGGATATACAGGGTCTTCAGGCTACACCTTC. Its translation: CASIGYTGSSGYTF.

This chain joins TRBV9 and TRBJ1-5, with D uncertain. Germline-derived CDR1 and CDR2 are SGDLS and YYNGEE. The CDR3 spans 18 residues. V shed 4 bases and J shed 5 bases, with 25 bases lying between them. The CDR3 DNA reads TGTGCCAGCAGCCCGTCCCCCGGGCGGGGATGGAACGATCAGCCCCAGCATTTT. Its protein product is CASSPSPGRGWNDQPQHF.

V usage is TRBV28 and J usage is TRBJ1-2, with 7 bases fitting TRBD1. Germline V gene lookup returns CDR1 MDHEN and CDR2 SYDVKM. The CDR3 has 15 amino acids. J was trimmed by 7 bases and V by 5 bases; bases with no gene match: 13. The CDR3 loop reads CASSPGTASFGGYTF. DNA of the CDR3: TGTGCCAGCAGTCCCGGGACAGCTAGTTTCGGTGGCTACACCTTC.

This chain connects TRBV14 to TRBJ1-4; 7 bases fit TRBD1. The CDR3 totals 15 residues. V dropped 4 bases and J dropped 1; count of bases not matched to a gene: 3. Germline lookup yields CDR1 SGHDN and CDR2 FVKESK. The CDR3: CASSRYRGTNEKLFF. CDR3 sequence (DNA): TGTGCCAGCAGCCGATACAGGGGAACTAATGAAAAACTGTTTTTT.